These 18 T cell receptor beta chains were sequenced from one sample in a study of blood T cell repertoires in COVID-19. Repertoires were generated with immunoSEQ multiplex PCR, while TCRdb's copy carries only in-frame clones and drops some. Here the sample spans about 310,000 clones, over 75% being singletons. The sequencing sample was made of peripheral blood. All receptors derive from a man aged 50 to 59 with active or convalescent COVID-19.

This clone was seen a few times. The J gene is TRBJ2-4, the V gene TRBV6-2 or TRBV6-3; D not resolved. The CDR3 loop spans 12 amino acids. Germline CDR1 MNHEY, CDR2 SVGEGT. The V gene lost 1 base and the J gene lost 6 bases, with 4 bases spanning the gap. The CDR3 region is CASSYYGNIQYF. CDR3 nucleotide sequence: TGTGCCAGCAGTTACTACGGAAACATTCAGTACTTC.

The rearrangement joins TRBV18 to TRBJ2-3; 7 nucleotides line up with TRBD2. The V and J ends lost 0 bases and 3 bases, in that order; junction bases with no gene match: 9. The germline gives CDR1 KGHSH, CDR2 LQKENI. This CDR3 has 17 residues. The CDR3 region is CASSPPGQAGATDTQYF. The CDR3 DNA is TGTGCCAGCTCACCACCGGGTCAGGCGGGAGCGACAGATACGCAGTATTTT.

This clone has more than one count but fewer than ten. V and J are TRBV5-4 and TRBJ1-1; D gene ambiguous. Germline-derived CDR1 and CDR2 are SGHNT and YYREEE (reference sequence). The CDR3 loop spans 15 amino acids. V gave up 0 bases and J gave up 1 base, with 10 bases separating them. The CDR3 region is CASSLGREGNTEAFF. For the CDR3, the DNA is TGTGCCAGCAGCTTGGGGCGGGAAGGGAACACTGAAGCTTTCTTT.

This sequence joins TRBV7-6 and TRBJ2-2; D might be TRBD1 (5 bases). Deletions cut 0 bases from V and 0 bases from J, with 8 bases between. The CDR3 spans 16 residues. From germline, CDR1 is SGHVS and CDR2 FNYEAQ. This chain's CDR3 is CASSLAKGPNTGELFF. CDR3 DNA: TGTGCCAGCAGCTTAGCGAAGGGGCCGAACACCGGGGAGCTGTTTTTT.

The genes are TRBV28 and TRBJ2-7, with a tentative D call TRBD1 (6 bases). The CDR3 totals 15 residues. Trimming pared 2 bases from V and 7 bases from J, leaving 18 bases between. From germline, CDR1 is MDHEN and CDR2 SYDVKM. In nucleotides, the CDR3 is TGTGCCAGCAGTTTACGCCCTTACACAGGGACGGAGCAGTACTTC. Protein sequence: CASSLRPYTGTEQYF.

This clone appeared a single time. This sequence joins TRBV6-6 and TRBJ2-4, with D perhaps TRBD1 (5 bases). Germline V gene data show CDR1 as MNHNY and CDR2 as SVGAGI (reference sequence). Trimming cost V 6 bases and J 6 bases, with 21 bases left between them. The CDR3 is 16 residues long. CDR3 in amino acids: CASRGDRRLNRNIQYF. The CDR3 DNA reads as TGTGCCAGCAGGGGCGACAGACGCCTAAATAGAAACATTCAGTACTTC.

The V gene is TRBV6-5, the J gene TRBJ1-2; 12 nucleotides line up with TRBD1. The CDR3 length is 15 residues. CDR1 and CDR2 from the germline V gene are MNHEY and SVGAGI. The V segment lost 5 bases and the J segment 7 bases; nucleotides outside the gene matches: 8. The CDR3 is CASSPWDRGQGGYTF. In DNA form, the CDR3 reads TGTGCCAGCAGTCCATGGGACAGGGGGCAAGGTGGCTACACCTTC.

Points on this clone: This same CDR3 is encoded by further DNA sequences in the sample. V and J are TRBV7-8 and TRBJ1-5; D is ambiguous. CDR3 length equals 12 residues. V was shortened by 1 base and J by 7 bases, with 5 bases between the two germline ends. CDR1 and CDR2 from the germline V gene are SGHVS and FQNEAQ. CDR3 DNA sequence: TGTGCCAGCAGCTTAGGCGGACAGCCCCAGCATTTT. Protein sequence: CASSLGGQPQHF.

J is TRBJ1-2 and V is TRBV18; 9 nucleotides line up with TRBD1. Trimming took 0 bases from V and 2 from J; bases not matched to a gene: 1. The germline gives CDR1 KGHSH, CDR2 LQKENI. The CDR3 contains 15 residues. CDR3 nucleotides: TGTGCCAGCTCACCACCCGGGACAGGGAACTATGGCTACACCTTC. It translates to CASSPPGTGNYGYTF.

The chain has TRBV24-1 and TRBJ2-1, with 8 positions matching TRBD1. Germline-derived CDR1 and CDR2 are KGHDR and SFDVKD. J was trimmed by 3 bases and V by 4 bases; bases with no gene match: 4. The CDR3 has 15 residues. The chain's CDR3 is CATSEAGQGYNEQFF. The CDR3 region has the DNA TGTGCCACCAGTGAAGCAGGACAGGGCTACAATGAGCAGTTCTTC.

This sequence joins TRBV2 and TRBJ1-5, with D possibly matching TRBD1 (5 bases). V was cut by 5 bases and J by 11 bases, with 22 bases left in between. Germline loops: CDR1 SNHLY, CDR2 FYNNEI. The CDR3 covers 15 residues. The CDR3 DNA follows: TGTGCCAGCAGTCCTCCGGGACCCGAGCGGGTGACCCAGCATTTT. Encoded protein: CASSPPGPERVTQHF.

Only a few counts were recorded for this clone. This chain connects TRBV6-5 to TRBJ1-6; no reliable D call. CDR3 length: 14 amino acids. V lost 6 bases and J lost 10, with 16 bases in between. Germline CDR1 and CDR2: MNHEY and SVGAGI. CDR3 DNA: TGTGCCAGCAGGAGGGAGATAGGAACGTCACCCCTCCACTTT. Translation: CASRREIGTSPLHF.

This sequence joins TRBV28 and TRBJ1-2, with TRBD1 matching over 7 bases. The CDR3 has 14 residues. Per the germline V gene, CDR1 is MDHEN and CDR2 is SYDVKM. V lost 6 bases to trimming and J lost 2 bases; unmatched junction nucleotides: 6. This CDR3 reads CASSPGTENYGYTF. The CDR3, as DNA: TGTGCCAGCAGCCCGGGGACAGAAAACTATGGCTACACCTTC.

The genes are TRBV5-4 and TRBJ1-2, with 9 bases lining up with TRBD1. The V segment lost 0 bases and the J segment 7 bases; nucleotides outside the gene matches: 7. This CDR3 has 15 residues. Germline V gene lookup returns CDR1 SGHNT and CDR2 YYREEE (reference sequence). CDR3 sequence reads: CASSLEGQGLGGYTF. The CDR3 DNA is TGTGCCAGCAGCTTGGAAGGACAGGGGTTGGGTGGCTACACCTTC.

In this sample, this clone turned up once. The chain recombines TRBV19 with TRBJ1-2; the D gene is possibly TRBD1 (6 bases). The CDR3 has 14 residues. Germline loops: CDR1 LNHDA, CDR2 SQIVND (reference sequence). Deletions cut 5 bases from V and 6 bases from J, with 16 bases between. The CDR3: CASSGTGIRHGYTF. CDR3 nucleotides: TGTGCCAGTAGTGGTACAGGGATTCGGCATGGCTACACCTTC.

The chain has TRBV5-1 and TRBJ1-4; 9 nucleotides agree with TRBD1. After removal of 0 bases from V and 7 bases from J, the junction contained 4 bases not matched to a gene. Germline V gene sequence: CDR1 SGHRS, CDR2 YFSETQ. CDR3 length: 15 residues. The CDR3 spells CASSLAGQGGEKLFF. In nucleotides, the CDR3 is TGCGCCAGCAGCTTGGCGGGACAGGGAGGTGAAAAACTGTTTTTT.

The chain has TRBV27 and TRBJ2-2; TRBD2 might be the D (6 bases). Germline CDR1 reads MNHEY; CDR2 reads SMNVEV (reference sequence). V was shortened by 5 bases and J by 0 bases, with 16 bases between the two germline ends. CDR3 length: 17 residues. The CDR3 DNA is TGTGCCAGCAGTCCCTCCCTAGCGTTAGCGAACACCGGGGAGCTGTTTTTT. It yields the protein CASSPSLALANTGELFF.

V usage is TRBV4-2 and J usage is TRBJ1-1; the match to TRBD1 covers 10 bases. The germline CDR1 and CDR2 sequences are LGHNA and YNFKEQ. The CDR3 consists of 16 residues. V was pared by 4 bases and J by 1 base, with 6 bases of the junction left unmatched. The CDR3 nucleotides are TGTGCCAGCAGCCTATCGACAGGGGGCCCGAACACTGAAGCTTTCTTT. Translated, it gives CASSLSTGGPNTEAFF.